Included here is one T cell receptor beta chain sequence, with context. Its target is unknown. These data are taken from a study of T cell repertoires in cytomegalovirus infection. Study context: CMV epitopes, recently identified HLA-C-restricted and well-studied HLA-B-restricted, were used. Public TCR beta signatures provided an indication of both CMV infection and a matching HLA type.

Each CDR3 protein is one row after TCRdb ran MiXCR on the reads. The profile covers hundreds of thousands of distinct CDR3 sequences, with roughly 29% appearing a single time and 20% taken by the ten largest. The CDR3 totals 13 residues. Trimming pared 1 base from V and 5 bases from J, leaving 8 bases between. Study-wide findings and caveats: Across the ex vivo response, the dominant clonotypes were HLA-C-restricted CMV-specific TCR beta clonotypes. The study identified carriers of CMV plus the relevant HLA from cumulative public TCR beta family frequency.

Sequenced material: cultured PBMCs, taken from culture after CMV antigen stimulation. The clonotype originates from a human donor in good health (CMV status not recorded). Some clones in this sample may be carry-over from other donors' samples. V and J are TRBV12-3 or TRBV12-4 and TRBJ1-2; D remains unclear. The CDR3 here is CASSLVAAYGYTF. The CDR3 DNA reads TGTGCCAGCAGTTTAGTCGCTGCTTATGGCTACACCTTC.